Below, 5 T cell receptor beta chains from the same sample are listed, as sequenced in a study of siplizumab effects on memory and regulatory T cells. The repertoire was sequenced with immunoSEQ multiplex PCR; TCRdb's copy has only in-frame clones and lacks some. Of about 100,000 clones in the sample, about 90% were seen once. The sequencing input was CD4+ T cells sorted from blood. Receptors originate from a human donor in good health. Some clones in this sample may be carry-over from other donors' samples.

This clone showed up just once. The chain has TRBV11-2 and TRBJ1-1; D not resolved. Per the germline V gene, CDR1 is SGHAT and CDR2 is FQNNGV. The CDR3 consists of 13 residues. Trimming shortened V by 1 base and J by 4 bases, and 7 bases separated the two germline ends. The CDR3 loop is CASSLARSTEAFF. CDR3 in DNA: TGTGCCAGCAGCTTAGCCAGGAGCACTGAAGCTTTCTTT.

The chain links TRBV19 to TRBJ2-1, with unresolved D. The CDR3 has 15 amino acids. Germline V CDR1 and CDR2: LNHDA, SQIVND (reference sequence). V lost 3 bases and J 0 bases, leaving 9 bases between the germline ends. The CDR3 DNA sequence: TGTGCCAGTAGTATGGGTCAGTACTCCTACAATGAGCAGTTCTTC. The encoded protein is CASSMGQYSYNEQFF.

The V call is TRBV19, the J call TRBJ2-1; 15 nucleotides align to TRBD2. V gave up 6 bases and J gave up 1 base; unmatched junction bases: 10. Germline CDR1 reads LNHDA; CDR2 reads SQIVND (reference sequence). The CDR3 length is 19 residues. CDR3 residues: CASSWTSGGAGKSYNEQFF. In DNA, the CDR3 is TGTGCCAGTAGCTGGACTAGCGGGGGGGCCGGGAAGTCCTACAATGAGCAGTTCTTC.

With respect to this clone: A read error may account for a junction end that differs from germline. CDR3 sequence reads: CASSIRAGDQGTQYF. The CDR3 DNA follows: TGTGCTAGCAGCATCCGGGCAGGAGACCAGGGGACCCAGTACTTC. V usage is TRBV7-7 and J usage is TRBJ2-5; D possibly corresponds to TRBD1 (5 bases). Per germline, CDR1 SSHAT and CDR2 FNYEAQ (reference sequence). This CDR3 spans 15 amino acids.

This rearrangement joins TRBV5-1 to TRBJ2-5, with 9 bases that match TRBD2. This CDR3 is built from 19 residues. Germline assignment: CDR1 SGHRS and CDR2 YFSETQ. The trim removed 4 bases at V and 3 bases at J, leaving 19 bases unmatched. The CDR3 DNA reads TGCGCCAGCAGCGTGACCACAAGTAGCGGGAGCCCTTGGAAAGAGACCCAGTACTTC. It translates to CASSVTTSSGSPWKETQYF.